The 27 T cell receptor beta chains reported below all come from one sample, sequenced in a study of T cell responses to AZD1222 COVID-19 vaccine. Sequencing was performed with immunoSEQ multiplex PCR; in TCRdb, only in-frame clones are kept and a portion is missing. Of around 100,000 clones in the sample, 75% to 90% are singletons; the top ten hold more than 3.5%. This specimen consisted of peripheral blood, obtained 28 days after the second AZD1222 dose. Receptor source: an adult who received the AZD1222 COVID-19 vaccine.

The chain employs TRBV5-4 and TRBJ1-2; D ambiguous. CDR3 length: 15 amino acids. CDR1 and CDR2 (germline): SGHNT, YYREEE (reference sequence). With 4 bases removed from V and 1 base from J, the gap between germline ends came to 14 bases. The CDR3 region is CASSPSPSFNYGYTF. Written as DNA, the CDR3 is TGTGCCAGCAGCCCCTCACCCTCCTTTAACTATGGCTACACCTTC.

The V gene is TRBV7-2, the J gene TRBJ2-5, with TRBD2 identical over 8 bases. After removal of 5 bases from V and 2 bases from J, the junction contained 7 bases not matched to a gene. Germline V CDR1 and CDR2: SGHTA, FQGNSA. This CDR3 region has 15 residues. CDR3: CASSRGTSGQETQYF. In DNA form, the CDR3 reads TGTGCCAGCAGCCGGGGGACTAGTGGACAAGAGACCCAGTACTTC.

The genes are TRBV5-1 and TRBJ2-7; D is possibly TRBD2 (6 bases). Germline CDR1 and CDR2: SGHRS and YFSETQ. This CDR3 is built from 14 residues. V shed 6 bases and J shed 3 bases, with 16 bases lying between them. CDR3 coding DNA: TGCGCCAGCACCCTCTTGACCGGGGGCTACGAGCAGTACTTC. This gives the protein CASTLLTGGYEQYF. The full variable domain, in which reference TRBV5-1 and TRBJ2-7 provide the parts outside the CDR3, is KAGVTQTPRYLIKTRGQQVTLSCSPISGHRSVSWYQQTPGQGLQFLFEYFSETQRNKGNFPGRFSGRQFSNSRSEMNVSTLELGDSALYLCASTLLTGGYEQYFGPGTRLTVT.

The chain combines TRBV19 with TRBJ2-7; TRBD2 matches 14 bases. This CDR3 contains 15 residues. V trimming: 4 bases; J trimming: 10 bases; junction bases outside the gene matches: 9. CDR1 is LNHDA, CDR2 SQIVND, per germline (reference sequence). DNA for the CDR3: TGTGCCAGTAGTAAGGAGTCTGGACTAGCGGGGGGACAGTACTTC. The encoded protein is CASSKESGLAGGQYF.

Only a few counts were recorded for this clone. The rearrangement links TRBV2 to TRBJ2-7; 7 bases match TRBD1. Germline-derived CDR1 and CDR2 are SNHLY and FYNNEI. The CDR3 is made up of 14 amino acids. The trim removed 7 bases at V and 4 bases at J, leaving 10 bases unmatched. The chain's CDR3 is CASTRRGLRYEQYF. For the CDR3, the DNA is TGTGCCAGCACCCGAAGGGGGCTTCGATACGAGCAGTACTTC.

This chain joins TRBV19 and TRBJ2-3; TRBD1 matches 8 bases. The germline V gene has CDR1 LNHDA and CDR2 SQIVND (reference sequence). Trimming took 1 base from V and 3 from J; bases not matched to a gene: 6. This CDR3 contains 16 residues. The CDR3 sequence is CASSIGAGGGTDTQYF. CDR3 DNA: TGTGCCAGTAGTATAGGCGCAGGGGGCGGAACAGATACGCAGTATTTT.

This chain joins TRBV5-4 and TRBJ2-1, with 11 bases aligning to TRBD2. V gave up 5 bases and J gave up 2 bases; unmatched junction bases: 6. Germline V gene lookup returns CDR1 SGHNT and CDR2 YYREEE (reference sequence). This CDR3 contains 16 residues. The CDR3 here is CASRYSGRAAYNEQFF. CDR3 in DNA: TGTGCCAGCAGGTATAGCGGGAGGGCAGCCTACAATGAGCAGTTCTTC.

The CDR3, as DNA: TGTGCCAGCAGCCCTCGGACGGTGGCGGGAAACACCATATATTTT. The encoded protein is CASSPRTVAGNTIYF. V is TRBV7-8 and J is TRBJ1-3; D is unresolved. Trimming left V 5 bases short and J 4 bases short, with 15 bases between. The CDR3 contains 15 residues. Germline CDR1 SGHVS, CDR2 FQNEAQ.

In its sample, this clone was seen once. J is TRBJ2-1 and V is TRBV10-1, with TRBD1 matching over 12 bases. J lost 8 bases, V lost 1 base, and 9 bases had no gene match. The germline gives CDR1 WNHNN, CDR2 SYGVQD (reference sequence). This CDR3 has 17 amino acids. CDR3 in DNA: TGCGCCAGCAGTGAGTATCGGCCGGGACAGGGGGCCGATGAGCAGTTCTTC. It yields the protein CASSEYRPGQGADEQFF.

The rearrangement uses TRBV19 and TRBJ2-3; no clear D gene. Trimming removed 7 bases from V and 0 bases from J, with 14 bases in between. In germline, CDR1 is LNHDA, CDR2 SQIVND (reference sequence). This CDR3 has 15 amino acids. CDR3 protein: CASTISATSTDTQYF. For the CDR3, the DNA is TGTGCCAGTACCATAAGCGCGACTAGCACAGATACGCAGTATTTT.

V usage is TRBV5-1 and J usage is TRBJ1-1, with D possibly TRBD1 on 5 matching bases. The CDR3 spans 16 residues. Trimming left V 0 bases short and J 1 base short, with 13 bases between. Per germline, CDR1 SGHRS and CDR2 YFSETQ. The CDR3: CASSLGPGGTNTEAFF. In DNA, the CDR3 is TGCGCCAGCAGCTTGGGACCGGGGGGAACGAACACTGAAGCTTTCTTT.

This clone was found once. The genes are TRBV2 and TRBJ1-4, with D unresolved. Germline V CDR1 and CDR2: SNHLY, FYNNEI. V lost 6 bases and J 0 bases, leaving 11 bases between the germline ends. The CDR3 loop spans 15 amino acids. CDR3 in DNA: TGTGCCAGCAGCGGAGTACCGACAACTAATGAAAAACTGTTTTTT. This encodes CASSGVPTTNEKLFF. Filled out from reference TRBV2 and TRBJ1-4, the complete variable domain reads EPEVTQTPSHQVTQMGQEVILRCVPISNHLYFYWYRQILGQKVEFLVSFYNNEISEKSEIFDDQFSVERPDGSNFTLKIRSTKLEDSAMYFCASSGVPTTNEKLFFGSGTQLSVL.

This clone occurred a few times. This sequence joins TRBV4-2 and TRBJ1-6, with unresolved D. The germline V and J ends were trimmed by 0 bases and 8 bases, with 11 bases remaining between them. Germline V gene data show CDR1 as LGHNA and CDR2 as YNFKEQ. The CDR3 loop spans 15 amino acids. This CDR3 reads CASSQDEQQYSPLHF. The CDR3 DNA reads TGTGCCAGCAGCCAAGATGAGCAGCAATATTCACCCCTCCACTTT.

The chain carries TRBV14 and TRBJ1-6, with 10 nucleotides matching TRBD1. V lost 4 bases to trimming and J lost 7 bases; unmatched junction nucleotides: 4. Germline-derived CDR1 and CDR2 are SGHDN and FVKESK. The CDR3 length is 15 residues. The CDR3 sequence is CASSRQGQGNSPLHF. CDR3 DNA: TGTGCCAGCAGCCGCCAGGGACAGGGGAATTCACCCCTCCACTTT.

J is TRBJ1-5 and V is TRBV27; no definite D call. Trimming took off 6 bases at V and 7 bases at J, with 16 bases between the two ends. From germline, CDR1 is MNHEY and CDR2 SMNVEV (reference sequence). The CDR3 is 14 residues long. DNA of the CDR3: TGTGCCAGCAGGACCCACTCCCCTGGGCAGCCCCAGCATTTT. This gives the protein CASRTHSPGQPQHF.

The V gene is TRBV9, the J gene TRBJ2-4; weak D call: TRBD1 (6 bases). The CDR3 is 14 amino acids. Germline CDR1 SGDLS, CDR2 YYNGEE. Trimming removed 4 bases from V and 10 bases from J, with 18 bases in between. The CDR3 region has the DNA TGTGCCAGCAGCCATGGACAGCATGAACGAATTCAGTACTTC. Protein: CASSHGQHERIQYF. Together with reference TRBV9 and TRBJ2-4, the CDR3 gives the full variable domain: DSGVTQTPKHLITATGQRVTLRCSPRSGDLSVYWYQQSLDQGLQFLIQYYNGEERAKGNILERFSAQQFPDLHSELNLSSLELGDSALYFCASSHGQHERIQYFGAGTRLSVL.

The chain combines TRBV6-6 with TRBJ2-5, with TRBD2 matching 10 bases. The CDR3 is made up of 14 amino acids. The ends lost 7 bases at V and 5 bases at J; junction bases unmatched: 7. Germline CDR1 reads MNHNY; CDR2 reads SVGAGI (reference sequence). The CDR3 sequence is CASKRGGGLETQYF. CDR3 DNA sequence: TGTGCCAGCAAGCGGGGGGGCGGTCTGGAGACCCAGTACTTC.

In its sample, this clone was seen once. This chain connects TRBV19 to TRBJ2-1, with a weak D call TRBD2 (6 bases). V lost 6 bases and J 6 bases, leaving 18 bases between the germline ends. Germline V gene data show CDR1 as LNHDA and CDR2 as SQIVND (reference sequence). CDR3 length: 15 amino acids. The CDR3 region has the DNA TGTGCCAGTAGGGACTCACGGGAGAGGTTCAATGAGCAGTTCTTC. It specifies CASRDSRERFNEQFF.

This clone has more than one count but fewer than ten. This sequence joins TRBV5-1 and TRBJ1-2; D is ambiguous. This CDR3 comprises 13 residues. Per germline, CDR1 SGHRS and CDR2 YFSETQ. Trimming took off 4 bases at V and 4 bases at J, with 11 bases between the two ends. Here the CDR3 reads CASSPDSTYGYTF. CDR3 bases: TGCGCCAGCAGCCCTGATAGTACCTATGGCTACACCTTC. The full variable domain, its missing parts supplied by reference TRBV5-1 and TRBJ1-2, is KAGVTQTPRYLIKTRGQQVTLSCSPISGHRSVSWYQQTPGQGLQFLFEYFSETQRNKGNFPGRFSGRQFSNSRSEMNVSTLELGDSALYLCASSPDSTYGYTFGSGTRLTVV.

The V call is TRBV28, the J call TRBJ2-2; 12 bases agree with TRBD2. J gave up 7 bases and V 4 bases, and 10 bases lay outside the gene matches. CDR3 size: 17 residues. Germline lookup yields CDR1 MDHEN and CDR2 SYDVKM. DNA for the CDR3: TGTGCCAGCAGTTCCCTTCTAGCGGGAGGGCCCTACGGGGAGCTGTTTTTT. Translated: CASSSLLAGGPYGELFF.

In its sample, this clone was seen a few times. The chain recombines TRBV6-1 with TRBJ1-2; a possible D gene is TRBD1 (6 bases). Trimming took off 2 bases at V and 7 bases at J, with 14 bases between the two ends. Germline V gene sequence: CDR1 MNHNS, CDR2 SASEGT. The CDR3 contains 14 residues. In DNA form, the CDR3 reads TGTGCCAGCAGTGAAAAGGGGGGAGTTTCTGGCTACACCTTC. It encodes CASSEKGGVSGYTF.

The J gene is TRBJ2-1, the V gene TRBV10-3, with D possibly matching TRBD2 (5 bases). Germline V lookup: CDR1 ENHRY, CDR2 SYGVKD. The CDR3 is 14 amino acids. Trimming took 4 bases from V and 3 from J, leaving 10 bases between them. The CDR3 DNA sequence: TGTGCCATCAGTGGGTCGGGGATCTACAATGAGCAGTTCTTC. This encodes CAISGSGIYNEQFF.

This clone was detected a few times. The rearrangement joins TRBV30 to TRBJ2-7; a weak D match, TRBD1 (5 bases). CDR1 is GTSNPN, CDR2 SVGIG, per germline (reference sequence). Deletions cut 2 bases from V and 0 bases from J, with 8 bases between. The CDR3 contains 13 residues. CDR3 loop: CAWSQGFSYEQYF. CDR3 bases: TGTGCCTGGAGTCAGGGTTTCTCCTACGAGCAGTACTTC.

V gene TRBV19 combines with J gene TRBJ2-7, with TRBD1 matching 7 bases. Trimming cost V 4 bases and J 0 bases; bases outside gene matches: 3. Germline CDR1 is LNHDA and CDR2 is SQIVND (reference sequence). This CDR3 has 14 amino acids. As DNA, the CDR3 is TGTGCCAGTAGTACCCGGGACAGCTCCTACGAGCAGTACTTC. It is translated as CASSTRDSSYEQYF.

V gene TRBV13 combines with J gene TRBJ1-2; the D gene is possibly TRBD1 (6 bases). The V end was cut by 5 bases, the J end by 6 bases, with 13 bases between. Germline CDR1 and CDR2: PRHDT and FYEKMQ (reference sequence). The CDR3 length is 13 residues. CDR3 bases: TGTGCCAGCAGCCGTGGGGGGGGCGATGGCTACACCTTC. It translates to CASSRGGGDGYTF.

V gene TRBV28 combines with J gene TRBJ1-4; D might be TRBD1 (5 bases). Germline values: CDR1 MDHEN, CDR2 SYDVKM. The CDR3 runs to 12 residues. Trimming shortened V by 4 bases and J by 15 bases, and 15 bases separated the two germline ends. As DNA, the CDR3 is TGTGCCAGCAGTTCCGCCGGGACTTCGATGTTTTTT. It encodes CASSSAGTSMFF.

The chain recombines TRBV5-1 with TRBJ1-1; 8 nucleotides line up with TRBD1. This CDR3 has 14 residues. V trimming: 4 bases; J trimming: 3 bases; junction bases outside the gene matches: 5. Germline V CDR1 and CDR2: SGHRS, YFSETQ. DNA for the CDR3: TGCGCCAGCAGCCACGACAGGGGACACACTGAAGCTTTCTTT. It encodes CASSHDRGHTEAFF.